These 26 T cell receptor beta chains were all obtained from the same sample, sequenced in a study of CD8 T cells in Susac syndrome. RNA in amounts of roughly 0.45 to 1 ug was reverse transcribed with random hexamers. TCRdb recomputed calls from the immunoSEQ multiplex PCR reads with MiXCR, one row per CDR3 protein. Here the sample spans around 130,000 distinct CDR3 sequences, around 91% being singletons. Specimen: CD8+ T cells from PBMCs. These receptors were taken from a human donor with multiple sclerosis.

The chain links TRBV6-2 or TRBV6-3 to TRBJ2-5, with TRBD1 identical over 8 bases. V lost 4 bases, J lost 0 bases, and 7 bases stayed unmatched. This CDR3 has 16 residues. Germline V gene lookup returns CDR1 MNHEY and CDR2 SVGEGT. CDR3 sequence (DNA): TGTGCCAGCAGTTGGACGGACAGGGCCGACCAAGAGACCCAGTACTTC. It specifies CASSWTDRADQETQYF.

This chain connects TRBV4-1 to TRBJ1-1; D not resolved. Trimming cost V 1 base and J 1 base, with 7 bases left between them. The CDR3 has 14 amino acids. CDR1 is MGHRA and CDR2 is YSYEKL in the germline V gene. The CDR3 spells CASSQVDGNTEAFF. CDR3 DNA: TGCGCCAGCAGCCAAGTAGACGGGAACACTGAAGCTTTCTTT.

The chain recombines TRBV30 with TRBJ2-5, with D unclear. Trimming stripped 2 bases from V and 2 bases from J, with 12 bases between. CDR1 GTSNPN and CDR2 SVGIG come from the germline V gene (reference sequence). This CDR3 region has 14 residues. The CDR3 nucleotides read TGTGCCTGGAGTTTGATAGACTTGCAAGAGACCCAGTACTTC. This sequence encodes CAWSLIDLQETQYF.

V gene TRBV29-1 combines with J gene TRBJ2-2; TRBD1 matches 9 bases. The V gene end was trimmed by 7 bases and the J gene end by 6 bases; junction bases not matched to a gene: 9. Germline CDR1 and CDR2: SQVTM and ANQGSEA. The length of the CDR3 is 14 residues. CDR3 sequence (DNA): TGCAGCGCCGAAGAGGACAGGGGTGCCGGGGAGCTGTTTTTT. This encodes CSAEEDRGAGELFF.

CDR3 bases: TGTGCCAGCAGTTTCCCCGCCGGGGAGCTGTTTTTT. As protein: CASSFPAGELFF. This chain joins TRBV27 and TRBJ2-2, with D unclear. From germline, CDR1 is MNHEY and CDR2 SMNVEV (reference sequence). V lost 3 bases and J lost 6, with 5 bases in between. The CDR3 spans 12 residues.

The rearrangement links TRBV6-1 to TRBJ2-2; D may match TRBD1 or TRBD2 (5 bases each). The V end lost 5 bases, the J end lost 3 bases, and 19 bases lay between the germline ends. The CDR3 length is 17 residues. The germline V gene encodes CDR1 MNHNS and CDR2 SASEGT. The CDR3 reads CASSPWTSLGDTGELFF. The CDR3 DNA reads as TGTGCCAGCAGTCCCTGGACCTCCCTGGGGGACACCGGGGAGCTGTTTTTT.

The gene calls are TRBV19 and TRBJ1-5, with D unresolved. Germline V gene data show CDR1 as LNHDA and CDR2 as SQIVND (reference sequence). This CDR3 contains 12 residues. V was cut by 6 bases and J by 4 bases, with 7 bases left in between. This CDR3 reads CASRSGNQPQHF. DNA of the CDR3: TGTGCCAGTAGGTCGGGGAATCAGCCCCAGCATTTT.

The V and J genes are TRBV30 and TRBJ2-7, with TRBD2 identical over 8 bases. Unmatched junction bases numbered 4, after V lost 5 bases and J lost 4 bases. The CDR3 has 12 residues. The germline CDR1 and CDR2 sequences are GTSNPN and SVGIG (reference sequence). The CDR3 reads CAWGLAGYEQYF. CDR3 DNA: TGTGCCTGGGGACTAGCAGGTTACGAGCAGTACTTC.

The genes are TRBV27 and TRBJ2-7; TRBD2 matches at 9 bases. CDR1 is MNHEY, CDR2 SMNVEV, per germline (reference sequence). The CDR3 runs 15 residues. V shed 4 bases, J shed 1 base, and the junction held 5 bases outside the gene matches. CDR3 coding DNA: TGTGCCAGCAGTTCCCGAGCGGGAGGATCCTACGAGCAGTACTTC. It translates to CASSSRAGGSYEQYF.

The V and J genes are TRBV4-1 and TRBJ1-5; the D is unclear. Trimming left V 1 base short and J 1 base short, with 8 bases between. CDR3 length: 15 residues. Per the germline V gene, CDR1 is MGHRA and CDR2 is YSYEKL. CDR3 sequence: CASSQGPWSNQPQHF. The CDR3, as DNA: TGCGCCAGCAGCCAAGGTCCATGGAGCAATCAGCCCCAGCATTTT.

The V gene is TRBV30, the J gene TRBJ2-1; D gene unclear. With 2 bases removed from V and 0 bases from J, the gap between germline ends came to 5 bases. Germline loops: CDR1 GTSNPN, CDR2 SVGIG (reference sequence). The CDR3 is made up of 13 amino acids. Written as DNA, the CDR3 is TGTGCCTGGAGTACGAGCTCCTACAATGAGCAGTTCTTC. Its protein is CAWSTSSYNEQFF.

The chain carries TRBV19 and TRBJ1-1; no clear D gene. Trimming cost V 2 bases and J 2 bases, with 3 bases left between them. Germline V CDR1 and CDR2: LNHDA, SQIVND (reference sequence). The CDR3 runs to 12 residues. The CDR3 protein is CASSIHNTEAFF. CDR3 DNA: TGTGCCAGTAGTATACATAACACTGAAGCTTTCTTT.

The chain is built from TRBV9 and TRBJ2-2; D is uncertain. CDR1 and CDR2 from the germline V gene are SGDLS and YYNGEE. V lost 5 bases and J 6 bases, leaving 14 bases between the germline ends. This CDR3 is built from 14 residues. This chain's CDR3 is CASSLTPGPGELFF. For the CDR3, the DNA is TGTGCCAGCAGTCTAACCCCCGGACCCGGGGAGCTGTTTTTT.

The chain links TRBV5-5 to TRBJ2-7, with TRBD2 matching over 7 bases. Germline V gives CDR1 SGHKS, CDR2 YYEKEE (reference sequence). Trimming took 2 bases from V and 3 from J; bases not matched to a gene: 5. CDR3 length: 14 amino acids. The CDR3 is CASSFGTTRYEQYF. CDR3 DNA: TGTGCCAGCAGCTTCGGGACTACTCGCTACGAGCAGTACTTC.

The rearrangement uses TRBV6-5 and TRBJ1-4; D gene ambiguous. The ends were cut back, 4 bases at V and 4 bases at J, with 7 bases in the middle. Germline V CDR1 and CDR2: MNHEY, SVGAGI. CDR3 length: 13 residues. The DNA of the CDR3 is TGTGCCAGCAGTTCTTTTGGTAATGAAAAACTGTTTTTT. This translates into CASSSFGNEKLFF.

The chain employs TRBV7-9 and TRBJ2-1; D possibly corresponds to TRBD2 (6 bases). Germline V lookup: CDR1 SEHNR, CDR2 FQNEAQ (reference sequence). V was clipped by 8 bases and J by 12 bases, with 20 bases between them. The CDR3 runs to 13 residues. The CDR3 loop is CASAWGSGELQFF. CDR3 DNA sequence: TGTGCCAGCGCCTGGGGTAGCGGCGAACTGCAGTTCTTC.

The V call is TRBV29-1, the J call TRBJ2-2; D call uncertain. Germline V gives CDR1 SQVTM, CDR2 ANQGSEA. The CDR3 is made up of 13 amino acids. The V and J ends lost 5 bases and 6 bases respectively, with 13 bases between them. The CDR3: CSVPVPPAGELFF. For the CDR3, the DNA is TGCAGCGTTCCCGTCCCTCCAGCCGGGGAGCTGTTTTTT.

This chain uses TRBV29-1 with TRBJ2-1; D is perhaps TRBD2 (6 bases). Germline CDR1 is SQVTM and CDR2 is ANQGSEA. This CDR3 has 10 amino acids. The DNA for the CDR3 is TGCAGTGGGGTGGGGGGTGAGCAGTTCTTC. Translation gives CSGVGGEQFF.

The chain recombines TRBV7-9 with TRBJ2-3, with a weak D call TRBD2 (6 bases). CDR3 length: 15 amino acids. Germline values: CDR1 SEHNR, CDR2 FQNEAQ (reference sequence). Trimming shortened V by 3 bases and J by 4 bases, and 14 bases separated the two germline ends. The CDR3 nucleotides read TGTGCCAGCAGCTTTGGCCTAGCGAGGGCAGATACGCAGTATTTT. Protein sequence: CASSFGLARADTQYF.

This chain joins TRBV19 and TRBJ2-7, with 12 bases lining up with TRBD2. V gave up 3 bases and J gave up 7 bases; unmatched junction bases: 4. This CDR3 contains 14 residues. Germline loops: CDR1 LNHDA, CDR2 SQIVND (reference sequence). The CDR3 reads CASSIFGTSGEQYF. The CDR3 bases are TGTGCCAGTAGTATTTTCGGGACTAGCGGGGAGCAGTACTTC. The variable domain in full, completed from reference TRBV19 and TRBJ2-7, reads DGGITQSPKYLFRKEGQNVTLSCEQNLNHDAMYWYRQDPGQGLRLIYYSQIVNDFQKGDIAEGYSVSREKKESFPLTVTSAQKNPTAFYLCASSIFGTSGEQYFGPGTRLTVT.

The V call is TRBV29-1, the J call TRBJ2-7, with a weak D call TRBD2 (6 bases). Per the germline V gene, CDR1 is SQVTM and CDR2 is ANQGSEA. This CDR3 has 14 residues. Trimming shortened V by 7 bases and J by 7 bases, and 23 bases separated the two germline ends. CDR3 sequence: CSADVGGTSGEQYF. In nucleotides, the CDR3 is TGCAGCGCCGACGTCGGAGGGACCAGTGGGGAGCAGTACTTC.

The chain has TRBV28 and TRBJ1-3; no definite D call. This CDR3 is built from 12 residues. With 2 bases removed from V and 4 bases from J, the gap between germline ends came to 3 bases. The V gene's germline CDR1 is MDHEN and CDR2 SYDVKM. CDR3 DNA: TGTGCCAGCAGTTTAGGGGGAAACACCATATATTTT. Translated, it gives CASSLGGNTIYF.

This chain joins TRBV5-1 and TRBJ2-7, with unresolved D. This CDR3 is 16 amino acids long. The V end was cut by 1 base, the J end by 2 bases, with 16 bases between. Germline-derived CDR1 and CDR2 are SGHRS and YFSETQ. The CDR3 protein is CASSLPGPRPTYEQYF. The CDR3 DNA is TGCGCCAGCAGCTTGCCCGGGCCTCGACCAACCTACGAGCAGTACTTC. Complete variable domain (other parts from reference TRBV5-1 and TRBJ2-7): KAGVTQTPRYLIKTRGQQVTLSCSPISGHRSVSWYQQTPGQGLQFLFEYFSETQRNKGNFPGRFSGRQFSNSRSEMNVSTLELGDSALYLCASSLPGPRPTYEQYFGPGTRLTVT.

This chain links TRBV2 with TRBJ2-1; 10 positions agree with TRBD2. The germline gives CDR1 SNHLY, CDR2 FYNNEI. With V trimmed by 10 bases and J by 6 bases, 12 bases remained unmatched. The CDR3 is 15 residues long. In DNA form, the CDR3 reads TGTGCCATCTCAAGGAGCGGGAGGGTTTCCAATGAGCAGTTCTTC. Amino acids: CAISRSGRVSNEQFF.

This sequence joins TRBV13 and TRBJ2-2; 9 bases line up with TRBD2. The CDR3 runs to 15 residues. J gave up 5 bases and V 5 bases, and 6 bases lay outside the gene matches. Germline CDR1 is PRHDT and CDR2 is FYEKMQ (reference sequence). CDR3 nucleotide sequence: TGTGCCAGCAGCCGTAGCGGGAGAAGGACCGGGGAGCTGTTTTTT. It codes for CASSRSGRRTGELFF.

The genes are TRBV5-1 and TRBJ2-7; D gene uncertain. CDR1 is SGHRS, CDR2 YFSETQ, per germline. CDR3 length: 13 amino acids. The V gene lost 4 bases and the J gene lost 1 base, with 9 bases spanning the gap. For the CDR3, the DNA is TGCGCCAGCAGCCGGGTGGATTCCTACGAGCAGTACTTC. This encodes CASSRVDSYEQYF.